These 6 T cell receptor beta chains share one sample of origin, sequenced in a study of patients and donors after allogeneic stem cell transplantation. Via MiXCR, TCRdb re-called the RT-PCR reads, giving one row per CDR3 protein. This table has approximately 90,000 distinct CDR3 sequences, 4.5% to 5% appearing once. Source material: blood, either unsorted or a sorted T cell fraction (not recorded which). These receptors all stem from a human donor who was either an allogeneic HSCT recipient or a stem cell or donor lymphocyte infusion donor (not recorded which). It is not recorded whose cells these are; they may come from a transplant donor.

This clonotype was seen at least ten times. A junction end diverges from the germline sequence, so it may reflect a read error. The V gene is TRBV4-1, the J gene TRBJ2-1; 7 bases line up with TRBD2. This CDR3 is built from 13 residues. Germline V gives CDR1 MGHRA, CDR2 YSYEKL. CDR3 sequence: CASSLLANNEQFF. The CDR3 DNA reads as TGCGCCAGTAGCCTACTAGCGAACAATGAGCAGTTCTTC.

At least ten counts were recorded for this clonotype. The CDR3 spells CASSPQVGLAGVDTQYF. The CDR3 nucleotides read TGTGCCAGCAGCCCCCAGGTCGGACTAGCGGGGGTAGATACGCAGTATTTT. The chain combines TRBV7-3 with TRBJ2-3; TRBD2 aligns across 13 bases. Trimming took 5 bases from V and 5 from J; bases not matched to a gene: 10. Germline values: CDR1 SGHTA, CDR2 FQGTGA. This CDR3 region has 17 residues.

This clonotype has ten or more counts. The chain uses TRBV20-1 and TRBJ1-2; D gene unclear. The CDR3 runs to 13 residues. Germline CDR1 and CDR2: DFQATT and SNEGSKA (reference sequence). V lost 0 bases, J lost 0 bases, and 5 bases lay in between. CDR3 protein: CSARDPTNYGYTF. The CDR3, as DNA: TGCAGTGCTAGAGATCCGACTAACTATGGCTACACCTTC.

This clonotype was recorded many times. CDR3 amino acids: CASSRGTAQETQYF. The CDR3 DNA reads as TGTGCCAGCAGCAGGGGGACAGCACAAGAGACCCAGTACTTC. The chain has TRBV5-8 and TRBJ2-5, with TRBD1 matching 7 bases. Germline-derived CDR1 and CDR2 are SGHTS and YDEGEE. J lost 2 bases, V lost 4 bases, and 5 bases had no gene match. This CDR3 comprises 14 residues.

This clonotype has a handful of counts. The chain links TRBV13 to TRBJ2-3, with 7 bases lining up with TRBD2. CDR3 size: 17 residues. Unmatched junction bases numbered 7, after V lost 0 bases and J lost 1 base. Germline lookup yields CDR1 PRHDT and CDR2 FYEKMQ (reference sequence). The CDR3 here is CASSLGAGGGGTDTQYF. For the CDR3, the DNA is TGTGCCAGCAGCTTAGGGGCTGGGGGGGGAGGCACAGATACGCAGTATTTT.

This clonotype was observed at least ten times. The rearrangement joins TRBV9 to TRBJ2-1; TRBD2 agrees at 7 bases. This CDR3 comprises 20 residues. The trim removed 0 bases at V and 0 bases at J, leaving 15 bases unmatched. In germline, CDR1 is SGDLS, CDR2 YYNGEE. CDR3 in DNA: TGTGCCAGCAGCGTAGCGACCCCTGAGGTAGCGGGTAGCTCCTACAATGAGCAGTTCTTC. Protein sequence: CASSVATPEVAGSSYNEQFF.